This passage covers 20 T cell receptor beta chains from one sample sequenced in a study of blood T cell repertoires in COVID-19. The protocol was immunoSEQ multiplex PCR, while the TCRdb copy is restricted to in-frame clones and leaves out a portion. The sample shows more than 200,000 clones, approximately 90% of them seen only once. Specimen: peripheral blood. The receptors come from a man between 70 and 80 years old with acute or convalescent COVID-19.

The chain carries TRBV3-1 (or the pseudogene TRBV3-2) and TRBJ1-4; TRBD1 agrees at 7 bases. Losses at the gene ends were 4 bases for V and 2 bases for J; bases not matched to a gene: 4. Germline CDR1 LGHDT, CDR2 YNNKEL (reference sequence). This CDR3 region has 15 residues. In DNA, the CDR3 is TGTGCCAGCAGCCGACAGGGAGTCACTAATGAAAAACTGTTTTTT. Protein sequence: CASSRQGVTNEKLFF.

This chain joins TRBV5-4 and TRBJ2-3; D may be TRBD1 (6 bases). The V end was cut by 0 bases, the J end by 6 bases, with 11 bases between. The germline V gene has CDR1 SGHNT and CDR2 YYREEE (reference sequence). The CDR3 totals 14 residues. The CDR3 DNA sequence: TGTGCCAGCAGCTTGGATACAGGGTCGGATACGCAGTATTTT. It encodes CASSLDTGSDTQYF.

V and J are TRBV5-1 and TRBJ1-1, with a weak D call TRBD1 (6 bases). The CDR3 totals 14 residues. Trimming removed 3 bases at V and 0 bases at J, with 9 bases between. CDR1 is SGHRS and CDR2 is YFSETQ in the germline V gene. DNA for the CDR3: TGCGCCAGCAGCTCGAGGGGGATGAACACTGAAGCTTTCTTT. It codes for CASSSRGMNTEAFF.

The chain is built from TRBV2 and TRBJ2-3, with 10 bases that match TRBD2. The V and J ends lost 7 bases and 2 bases, in that order; junction bases with no gene match: 3. This CDR3 is 14 amino acids long. Looked up from germline, CDR1 is SNHLY and CDR2 is FYNNEI. CDR3 in amino acids: CASKAGGPTDTQYF. The CDR3, as DNA: TGTGCCAGCAAAGCGGGAGGGCCCACAGATACGCAGTATTTT.

The chain couples TRBV19 to TRBJ1-5, with D unresolved. V dropped 7 bases and J dropped 2 bases, with 15 bases sitting between them. The CDR3 is 15 residues long. Germline values: CDR1 LNHDA, CDR2 SQIVND (reference sequence). In nucleotides, the CDR3 is TGTGCCAGTACTCTCCCGGGTCGGGGCAATCAGCCCCAGCATTTT. Translated, it gives CASTLPGRGNQPQHF.

This sequence joins TRBV18 and TRBJ1-1; 7 positions match TRBD1. This CDR3 comprises 13 residues. Germline V lookup: CDR1 KGHSH, CDR2 LQKENI. V dropped 5 bases and J dropped 6; count of bases not matched to a gene: 6. This CDR3 reads CASSGRGSPEAFF. DNA for the CDR3: TGTGCCAGCTCAGGCAGGGGGTCTCCTGAAGCTTTCTTT.

This clone was counted between two and nine times. The DNA of the CDR3 is TGTGCCAGCTCACCCTCTGCTAGCTCACTACGAGAGCAGTACTTC. Protein: CASSPSASSLREQYF. The rearrangement joins TRBV18 to TRBJ2-7, with a weak D call TRBD2 (5 bases). CDR1 is KGHSH and CDR2 is LQKENI in the germline V gene. The CDR3 extends over 15 amino acids. The V and J ends lost 3 bases and 7 bases respectively, with 19 bases between them. Using reference TRBV18 and TRBJ2-7 for the parts outside the CDR3, the full variable domain is NAGVMQNPRHLVRRRGQEARLRCSPMKGHSHVYWYRQLPEEGLKFMVYLQKENIIDESGMPKERFSAEFPKEGPSILRIQQVVRGDSAAYFCASSPSASSLREQYFGPGTRLTVT.

The rearrangement joins TRBV19 to TRBJ1-1; D remains ambiguous. The CDR3 is made up of 13 amino acids. With 5 bases removed from V and 1 base from J, the gap between germline ends came to 8 bases. Looked up from germline, CDR1 is LNHDA and CDR2 is SQIVND (reference sequence). The CDR3 sequence is CASSVNRNTEAFF. The CDR3 nucleotides are TGTGCCAGTAGTGTAAACAGGAACACTGAAGCTTTCTTT.

The chain carries TRBV2 and TRBJ2-5; D not certain. V gave up 6 bases and J gave up 5 bases, with 10 bases separating them. Germline V lookup: CDR1 SNHLY, CDR2 FYNNEI. The CDR3 has 12 amino acids. CDR3 protein: CASRQTSETQYF. The CDR3 region has the DNA TGTGCCAGCAGGCAAACAAGTGAGACCCAGTACTTC.

The genes are TRBV6-5 and TRBJ1-1; D gene uncertain. This CDR3 region has 14 residues. The V gene's germline CDR1 is MNHEY and CDR2 SVGAGI. Trimming left V 0 bases short and J 4 bases short, with 9 bases between. The DNA of the CDR3 is TGTGCCAGCAGTTACTCGGTAGGAGGCACTGAAGCTTTCTTT. It codes for CASSYSVGGTEAFF.

At least ten counts were recorded for this clone. The chain has TRBV19 and TRBJ1-5, with 8 bases matching TRBD1. This CDR3 region has 15 residues. Per germline, CDR1 LNHDA and CDR2 SQIVND (reference sequence). Trimming cost V 6 bases and J 1 base; bases outside gene matches: 5. CDR3 loop: CASSEYRGSNQPQHF. In DNA, the CDR3 is TGTGCCAGTAGCGAATACAGGGGGAGCAATCAGCCCCAGCATTTT. The full variable domain, in which reference TRBV19 and TRBJ1-5 provide the parts outside the CDR3, is DGGITQSPKYLFRKEGQNVTLSCEQNLNHDAMYWYRQDPGQGLRLIYYSQIVNDFQKGDIAEGYSVSREKKESFPLTVTSAQKNPTAFYLCASSEYRGSNQPQHFGDGTRLSIL.

The V gene is TRBV21-1, the J gene TRBJ1-1; the table's D call of TRBD1 was not tested on the DNA. TRBV21-1 is tagged as a pseudogene. The length of the CDR3 is 17 residues. The DNA for the CDR3 is TGTGCCAGCAGCAAGGGGGGGGACAGGGTGCTTGGGGCTGAAGCTTTCTTT. This sequence encodes CASSKGGDRVLGAEAFF.

The V call is TRBV20-1, the J call TRBJ2-1, with 8 bases identical to TRBD2. V dropped 3 bases and J dropped 11; count of bases not matched to a gene: 3. CDR3 length: 11 amino acids. Germline assignment: CDR1 DFQATT and CDR2 SNEGSKA (reference sequence). The CDR3 here is CSASRGGKQFF. The CDR3 DNA reads TGCAGTGCTAGCCGGGGGGGGAAGCAGTTCTTC.

The chain uses TRBV9 and TRBJ1-4; D perhaps matches TRBD1 (6 bases). Trimming stripped 2 bases from V and 2 bases from J, with 13 bases between. The CDR3 contains 16 residues. Germline CDR1 and CDR2: SGDLS and YYNGEE. The CDR3 DNA reads TGTGCCAGCAGCGTCGCTCCAGGGGTGACTAATGAAAAACTGTTTTTT. Its protein product is CASSVAPGVTNEKLFF.

The chain is built from TRBV5-1 and TRBJ2-3; D might be TRBD1 (6 bases). CDR1 is SGHRS and CDR2 is YFSETQ in the germline V gene. The CDR3 has 14 residues. Trimming removed 4 bases from V and 2 bases from J, with 11 bases in between. The CDR3 region has the DNA TGCGCCAGCAGCATAAACAGGGACACAGATACGCAGTATTTT. This sequence encodes CASSINRDTDTQYF.

The chain uses TRBV7-9 and TRBJ2-2; D possibly corresponds to TRBD1 (5 bases). This CDR3 region has 12 residues. Germline loops: CDR1 SEHNR, CDR2 FQNEAQ (reference sequence). Trimming left V 5 bases short and J 13 bases short, with 14 bases between. CDR3 in amino acids: CASSQTLQGLFF. The CDR3 coding sequence is TGTGCCAGCAGCCAGACACTTCAGGGGCTGTTTTTT.

The CDR3 is CASSQRNRGAKAFF. The CDR3 bases are TGCGCCAGCAGTCAGCGAAACAGGGGAGCCAAAGCTTTCTTT. This sequence joins TRBV23-1 and TRBJ1-1, with 7 bases lining up with TRBD1. TRBV23-1 is recorded as an ORF, its role being uncertain. CDR3 length: 14 amino acids. V was clipped by 3 bases and J by 9 bases; unmatched bases: 10.

The chain is built from TRBV5-4 and TRBJ1-1; D ambiguous. The CDR3 runs 14 residues. Germline-derived CDR1 and CDR2 are SGHNT and YYREEE (reference sequence). Trimming took 0 bases from V and 3 from J, leaving 9 bases between them. CDR3 DNA sequence: TGTGCCAGCAGCTTGGTTGGGGAGGACACTGAAGCTTTCTTT. It is translated as CASSLVGEDTEAFF.

Only one count was recorded for this clone. V gene TRBV12-3 or TRBV12-4 combines with J gene TRBJ2-1; 7 bases agree with TRBD2. The CDR3 is 13 amino acids. V shed 6 bases, J shed 9 bases, and the junction held 8 bases outside the gene matches. CDR3 coding DNA: TGTGCCAGCAGAACACCTCCGGGGGGTGAGCAGTTCTTC. This sequence encodes CASRTPPGGEQFF.

This sequence joins TRBV9 and TRBJ1-3; D may be TRBD1 (5 bases). The ends were cut back, 2 bases at V and 4 bases at J, with 16 bases in the middle. The CDR3 loop spans 16 amino acids. In germline, CDR1 is SGDLS, CDR2 YYNGEE. CDR3 in DNA: TGTGCCAGCAGCGTCTTCGGACACTTTCACGGAAACACCATATATTTT. It is translated as CASSVFGHFHGNTIYF.